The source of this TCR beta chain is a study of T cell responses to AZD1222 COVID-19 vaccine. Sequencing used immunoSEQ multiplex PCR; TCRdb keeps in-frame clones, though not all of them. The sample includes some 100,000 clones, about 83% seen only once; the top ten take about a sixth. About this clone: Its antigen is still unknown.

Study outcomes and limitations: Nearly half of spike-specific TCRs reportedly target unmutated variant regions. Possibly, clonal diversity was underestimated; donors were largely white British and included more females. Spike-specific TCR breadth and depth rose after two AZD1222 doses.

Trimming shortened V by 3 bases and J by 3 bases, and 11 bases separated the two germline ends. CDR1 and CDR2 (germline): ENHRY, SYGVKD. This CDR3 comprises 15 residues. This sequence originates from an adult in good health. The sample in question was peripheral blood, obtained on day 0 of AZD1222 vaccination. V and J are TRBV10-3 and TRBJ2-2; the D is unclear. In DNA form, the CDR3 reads TGTGCCATCAGTGATGGTGACACTTACACCGGGGAGCTGTTTTTT. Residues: CAISDGDTYTGELFF.